This record covers a single TCR beta chain. What it recognizes is unknown. The data derive from a study of cytomegalovirus exposure and HLA in healthy donors. Study-level background: For the roughly 370 genotyped donors, 65% to 90% fell within the Caucasian-associated ancestry cluster. Whole-study findings and limits: CMV serostatus alone was available as immune exposure information. Owing to their indistinguishability, certain V segments, notably TRBV6-2 and TRBV6-3, were excluded.

This CDR3 contains 14 residues. V was trimmed by 0 bases and J by 5 bases, leaving 9 bases between them. CDR1 is LNHNV, CDR2 YYDKDF, per germline (reference sequence). PCR used 60 Vbeta primers and 13 Jbeta primers. Original processing methods: Per a later analysis, the number of unique TCR beta chains was around 79 million, of which around 9.9 million were shared. Method: immunoSEQ multiplex PCR; TCRdb's copy keeps in-frame clones and lacks some. The DNA gave D and trimming, while V, J and clone size come from that table. The sample records roughly 120,000 clones, 77% being singletons. This sequence originates from a woman aged 40 to 50 in good health and CMV-seropositive. Sequencing was performed on PBMCs. V is TRBV15 and J is TRBJ2-3; D possibly corresponds to TRBD2 (5 bases). The CDR3 here is CATSRDGSLDTQYF. DNA for the CDR3: TGTGCCACCAGCAGAGATGGGAGTCTAGATACGCAGTATTTT.